A selection of T cell receptor beta chains follows, all from one sample in a study of blood T cell repertoires in COVID-19. The protocol was immunoSEQ multiplex PCR, while the TCRdb copy is restricted to in-frame clones and leaves out a portion. The sample yields about 83,000 clones, around 86% seen once. Sequenced: peripheral blood. The source of these receptors is a man in his fifties or sixties with active COVID-19. The CDR3 runs from the conserved cysteine through the conserved F or W. D genes are given only for firm matches. Clone size is given for some rows only: seen once, a few or many times, or a class if the clone is expanded.

v_gene: TRBV27; j_gene: TRBJ1-1; d_gene: NA; abundance: NA; CDR3aa: CASSIGEKGTEAFF; CDR3nt: TGTGCCAGTTCTATCGGGGAAAAGGGTACTGAAGCTTTCTTT
v_gene: TRBV2; j_gene: TRBJ1-4; d_gene: NA; abundance: once; CDR3aa: CASIDRATNEKLFF; CDR3nt: TGTGCCAGCATAGACAGAGCAACTAATGAAAAACTGTTTTTT
v_gene: TRBV6-1; j_gene: TRBJ1-2; d_gene: TRBD1; abundance: NA; CDR3aa: CASSEQQGYYGYTF; CDR3nt: TGTGCCAGCAGTGAGCAACAGGGGTACTATGGCTACACCTTC
v_gene: TRBV18; j_gene: TRBJ2-5; d_gene: TRBD2; abundance: NA; CDR3aa: CASSPRSGKGETQYF; CDR3nt: TGTGCCAGCTCACCTCGGAGCGGGAAGGGGGAGACCCAGTACTTC
v_gene: TRBV30; j_gene: TRBJ2-7; d_gene: TRBD2; abundance: few; CDR3aa: CAWSRGSGGYEQYF; CDR3nt: TGTGCCTGGAGTAGAGGAAGCGGGGGCTACGAGCAGTACTTC
v_gene: TRBV15; j_gene: TRBJ1-3; d_gene: TRBD1; abundance: NA; CDR3aa: CATSRQGAGNTIYF; CDR3nt: TGTGCCACCAGCAGACAGGGGGCTGGAAACACCATATATTTT
v_gene: TRBV5-1; j_gene: TRBJ2-5; d_gene: NA; abundance: NA; CDR3aa: CASSLYSRETQYF; CDR3nt: TGCGCCAGCAGCTTGTATTCCAGGGAGACCCAGTACTTC
v_gene: TRBV2; j_gene: TRBJ2-5; d_gene: TRBD1; abundance: NA; CDR3aa: CASSDDRAETQYF; CDR3nt: TGTGCCAGCAGTGACGACAGGGCAGAGACCCAGTACTTC
v_gene: TRBV5-1; j_gene: TRBJ2-7; d_gene: TRBD2; abundance: NA; CDR3aa: CASSEALAGSYEQYF; CDR3nt: TGCGCCAGCTCCGAGGCCTTAGCGGGATCCTACGAGCAGTACTTC
v_gene: TRBV5-8; j_gene: TRBJ1-6; d_gene: NA; abundance: NA; CDR3aa: CASSFLSSPLHF; CDR3nt: TGTGCCAGCAGCTTCCTATCGTCACCCCTCCACTTT
v_gene: TRBV5-8; j_gene: TRBJ1-4; d_gene: TRBD1; abundance: NA; CDR3aa: CASSLSTGNEKLFF; CDR3nt: TGTGCCAGCAGCTTGTCGACAGGGAATGAAAAACTGTTTTTT
v_gene: TRBV7-8; j_gene: TRBJ2-7; d_gene: NA; abundance: NA; CDR3aa: CASSSSTRGDYEQYF; CDR3nt: TGTGCCAGCAGCTCCTCCACTAGAGGTGACTACGAGCAGTACTTC
v_gene: TRBV5-6; j_gene: TRBJ1-2; d_gene: NA; abundance: NA; CDR3aa: CASSSGPEVYGYTF; CDR3nt: TGTGCCAGCAGCTCCGGACCGGAGGTTTATGGCTACACCTTC
v_gene: TRBV30; j_gene: TRBJ2-6; d_gene: NA; abundance: NA; CDR3aa: CAFVQSSGANVLTF; CDR3nt: TGTGCCTTCGTACAGAGTTCTGGGGCCAACGTCCTGACTTTC
v_gene: TRBV4-3; j_gene: TRBJ1-5; d_gene: NA; abundance: few; CDR3aa: CASSRGGVNQPQHF; CDR3nt: TGCGCCAGCAGCCGAGGAGGCGTCAATCAGCCCCAGCATTTT
v_gene: TRBV2; j_gene: TRBJ2-1; d_gene: TRBD2; abundance: NA; CDR3aa: CASSERGLAGDGLDEQFF; CDR3nt: TGTGCCAGCAGTGAACGGGGACTAGCGGGCGATGGCCTTGATGAGCAGTTCTTC
v_gene: TRBV19; j_gene: TRBJ2-2; d_gene: NA; abundance: NA; CDR3aa: CASSMQGGGTGELFF; CDR3nt: TGTGCCAGTAGTATGCAGGGAGGGGGCACCGGGGAGCTGTTTTTT
v_gene: TRBV27; j_gene: TRBJ1-2; d_gene: TRBD1; abundance: NA; CDR3aa: CASSRSGTVNYGYTF; CDR3nt: TGTGCCAGCAGTAGGTCCGGGACAGTTAACTATGGCTACACCTTC
v_gene: TRBV19; j_gene: TRBJ1-5; d_gene: NA; abundance: NA; CDR3aa: CASSWGGTQAQHF; CDR3nt: TGTGCCAGTAGTTGGGGAGGGACGCAGGCCCAGCATTTT
v_gene: TRBV5-4; j_gene: TRBJ2-1; d_gene: TRBD1; abundance: NA; CDR3aa: CASSQGAVTTYNEQFF; CDR3nt: TGTGCCAGCAGCCAGGGGGCCGTTACTACCTACAATGAGCAGTTCTTC